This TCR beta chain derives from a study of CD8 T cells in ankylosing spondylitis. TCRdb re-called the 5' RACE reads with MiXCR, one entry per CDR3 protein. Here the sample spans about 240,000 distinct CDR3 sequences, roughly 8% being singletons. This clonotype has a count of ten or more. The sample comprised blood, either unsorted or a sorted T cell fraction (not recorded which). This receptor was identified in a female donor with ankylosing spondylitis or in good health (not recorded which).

CDR3 region: CASFPGTVNYGYTF. As DNA, the CDR3 is TGTGCCAGCTTCCCCGGGACAGTAAACTATGGCTACACCTTC. The chain has TRBV18 and TRBJ1-2; 7 bases agree with TRBD1. The ends lost 7 bases at V and 2 bases at J; junction bases unmatched: 7. The CDR3 length is 14 residues. The germline CDR1 and CDR2 sequences are KGHSH and LQKENI.